This T cell receptor beta chain was recorded in a study of cytomegalovirus exposure and HLA in healthy donors. Overall study context: Earlier, almost 120 million unique TCR beta sequences were recovered from about 170 million T cells by an analysis. Study findings and constraints: Within the data, a cluster of highly shared sequence variants was likely a sequencing artifact.

The PCR had 60 Vbeta and 13 Jbeta primers. TCRdb's table, derived via immunoSEQ multiplex PCR, lists solely in-frame clones and lacks some. The sample yields roughly 150,000 clones, about 72% seen once. CDR3 length: 16 residues. V trimming: 5 bases; J trimming: 8 bases; junction bases outside the gene matches: 10. CDR1 and CDR2 from the germline V gene are LNHNV and YYDKDF (reference sequence). Comment on this clone: Its specificity is unknown.

This receptor was identified in a male donor in good health and CMV-seronegative. The rearrangement uses TRBV15 and TRBJ2-1; 12 bases map to TRBD1. The sample taken for sequencing was PBMCs. CDR3: CATSPQGTGGLYEQFF. The CDR3 DNA reads as TGTGCCACCAGCCCCCAAGGGACAGGGGGCCTGTATGAGCAGTTCTTC.